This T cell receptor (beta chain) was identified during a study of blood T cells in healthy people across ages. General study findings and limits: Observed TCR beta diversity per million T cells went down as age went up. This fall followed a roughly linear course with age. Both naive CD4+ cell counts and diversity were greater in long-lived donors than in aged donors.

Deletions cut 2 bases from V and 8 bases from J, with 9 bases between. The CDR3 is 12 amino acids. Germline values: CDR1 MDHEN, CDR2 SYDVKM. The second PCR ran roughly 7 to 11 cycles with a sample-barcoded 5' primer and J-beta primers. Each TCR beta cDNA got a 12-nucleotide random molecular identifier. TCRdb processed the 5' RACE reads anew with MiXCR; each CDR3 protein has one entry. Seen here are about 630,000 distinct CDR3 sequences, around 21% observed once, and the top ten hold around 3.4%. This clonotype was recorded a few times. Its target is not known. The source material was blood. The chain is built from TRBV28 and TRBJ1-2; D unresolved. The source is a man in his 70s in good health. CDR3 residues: CASSLELEGYTF. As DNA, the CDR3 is TGTGCCAGCAGTTTAGAATTAGAAGGCTACACCTTC.